These T cell receptor beta chains were read from a single sample in a study of identical twins. Each CDR3 protein gets one entry after TCRdb re-called the 5' RACE reads with MiXCR. The table records more than 200,000 distinct CDR3 sequences, roughly a tenth of them present only once. The specimen sequenced was memory (CD45RO+) T cells sorted from blood. The receptors shown here come from a woman aged 18-30 years in good health. Both conserved end residues are part of each CDR3. Each record gives: J gene, clone size, V gene, D gene, CDR3 DNA, CDR3 protein. A D gene is named only where the DNA matches it firmly. A row's size may be missing; if present it is once, few, many or a size class.

>TRBJ1-5|few|TRBV10-2|NA
TGCGCCAGCAGCGGACAGTTCAATCAGCCCCAGCATTTT
CASSGQFNQPQHF
>TRBJ2-5|NA|TRBV2|NA
TGTGCCAGCAGCCGTCACTCCCCCCAAGAGACCCAGTACTTC
CASSRHSPQETQYF
>TRBJ2-1|NA|TRBV6-2/TRBV6-3|TRBD2
TGTGCCAGCAGTTACGCTAGCGGGAGCGGCAAAAATGAGCAGTTCTTC
CASSYASGSGKNEQFF
>TRBJ2-3|many|TRBV6-1|TRBD2
TGTGCCAGCAGTCGACTAGCGGGAGGTAGCACAGATACGCAGTATTTT
CASSRLAGGSTDTQYF
>TRBJ2-7|few|TRBV25-1|TRBD1
TGTGCCAGCAGTGCTCCAGGGGGCTCCTACGAGCAGTACTTC
CASSAPGGSYEQYF
>TRBJ2-3|few|TRBV20-1|TRBD1
TGCAGTGCTAGACGAGACAGGGGAGACACAGATACGCAGTATTTT
CSARRDRGDTDTQYF
>TRBJ2-1|few|TRBV4-3|NA
TGCGCCAGCAGCCGAACACTGCGGGGCTCCTACAATGAGCAGTTCTTC
CASSRTLRGSYNEQFF
>TRBJ1-1|NA|TRBV11-2|TRBD1
TGTGCCAGCAGCTTAGGCCCAGGGGGGAAGAACACTGAAGCTTTCTTT
CASSLGPGGKNTEAFF
>TRBJ1-2|NA|TRBV20-1|NA
TGCAGTGCCACGGGGGATAACTATGGCTACACCTTC
CSATGDNYGYTF
>TRBJ1-2|NA|TRBV10-3|NA
TGTGCCATCAGTGAAGGGGGAGACAGAGGTGGCTACACCTTC
CAISEGGDRGGYTF
>TRBJ1-2|many|TRBV5-1|NA
TGCGCCAGCACGTCGGGGTTGGATAGAGGCTACACCTTC
CASTSGLDRGYTF
>TRBJ2-7|few|TRBV7-9|TRBD1
TGTGCCAGCAGCATCTCCCGGGACAGGGATCGCTCCTACGAGCAGTACTTC
CASSISRDRDRSYEQYF
>TRBJ1-2|many|TRBV20-1|NA
TGCAGTGCTTTGGGGGCGCGCTATGGCTACACCTTC
CSALGARYGYTF
>TRBJ1-4|NA|TRBV10-1|NA
TGCGCCAGCACCTCCGTCAGGACTTCTAGGTGGGAAAAACTGTTTTTT
CASTSVRTSRWEKLFF
>TRBJ2-5|few|TRBV7-2|NA
TGTGCCAGCAGCTTACTAATGTCCGAAGAGACCCAGTACTTC
CASSLLMSEETQYF
>TRBJ1-3|many|TRBV12-3/TRBV12-4|NA
TGTGCCAGCAGTTTCTCCGGGTCATGGGGCTCTGGAAACACCATATATTTT
CASSFSGSWGSGNTIYF
>TRBJ1-1|NA|TRBV9|TRBD1
TGTGCCAGCAGCCAAGGGGTAGGACAGGGAAACGCTGAAGCTTTCTTT
CASSQGVGQGNAEAFF
>TRBJ2-1|many|TRBV7-2|NA
TGTGCCAGCAGTTCCGATCTAGCGAGGCAGTTCTTC
CASSSDLARQFF
>TRBJ2-1|few|TRBV10-3|NA
TGTGCCATCAGTGAATACAATGAGCAGTTCTTC
CAISEYNEQFF
>TRBJ2-7|NA|TRBV6-6|TRBD1
TGTGCCAGCAGTCAAAACAGGGGAAACGAGCAGTACTTC
CASSQNRGNEQYF
>TRBJ1-1|few|TRBV5-1|NA
TGCGCCAGCAGCAAGAGCCCAGCTGGCCTGAACACTGAAGCTTTCTTT
CASSKSPAGLNTEAFF
>TRBJ1-2|few|TRBV6-1|NA
TGTGCCAGCAGTGAAAGGCGCAGATATGGCTACACCTTC
CASSERRRYGYTF